What follows are 10 T cell receptor beta chains derived from one specimen sequenced in a study of shared clonotypes between healthy human individuals. This table comes from immunoSEQ multiplex PCR, and its TCRdb copy is limited to in-frame clones, with some not included. The sample includes roughly 2.5 million clones, 85% to 95% of them seen just once. What was sequenced was naive CD4+ T cells sorted from blood. Subset: CD45RA+ positively selected. These TCRs come from a man aged 18 to 30 in good health.

The rearrangement joins TRBV5-1 to TRBJ1-1; no clear D gene. This CDR3 spans 13 amino acids. The V end was cut by 0 bases, the J end by 8 bases, with 11 bases between. CDR1 and CDR2 from the germline V gene are SGHRS and YFSETQ. The CDR3: CASSLGGPGEAFF. CDR3 DNA sequence: TGCGCCAGCAGCTTGGGTGGGCCCGGAGAAGCTTTCTTT.

The rearrangement links TRBV30 to TRBJ2-7; 14 bases are a match to TRBD2. The V and J ends lost 1 base and 6 bases, in that order; junction bases with no gene match: 5. CDR1 and CDR2 from the germline V gene are GTSNPN and SVGIG (reference sequence). This CDR3 has 15 residues. The CDR3 DNA is TGTGCCTGGAGTGCGTTGGGACTAGCGGGAGTCGAGCAGTACTTC. Its translation is CAWSALGLAGVEQYF.

The chain combines TRBV5-4 with TRBJ2-7; no definite D call. Germline values: CDR1 SGHNT, CDR2 YYREEE (reference sequence). The length of the CDR3 is 14 residues. V dropped 1 base and J dropped 1 base, with 9 bases sitting between them. CDR3 nucleotide sequence: TGTGCCAGCAGCTTGTATCTCGGGTCCTACGAGCAGTACTTC. It yields the protein CASSLYLGSYEQYF.

This clone showed up just once. The V call is TRBV5-4, the J call TRBJ1-3; 10 bases fit TRBD1. The CDR3 covers 15 residues. J was trimmed by 2 bases and V by 4 bases; bases with no gene match: 3. Per germline, CDR1 SGHNT and CDR2 YYREEE (reference sequence). The CDR3 DNA is TGTGCCAGCAGCCGGGGGACAGGGGCTGGAAACACCATATATTTT. It yields the protein CASSRGTGAGNTIYF.

Notes on this clone: Within the sample, other DNA sequences also encode this same CDR3. This rearrangement joins TRBV7-9 to TRBJ2-3, with D maybe TRBD1 (5 bases). The germline V gene encodes CDR1 SEHNR and CDR2 FQNEAQ (reference sequence). This CDR3 has 14 residues. V shed 2 bases and J shed 0 bases, with 6 bases lying between them. The CDR3 region has the DNA TGTGCCAGCAGCTTACGACAGAGCACAGATACGCAGTATTTT. Its protein is CASSLRQSTDTQYF.

The V call is TRBV5-4, the J call TRBJ2-1, with 9 bases lining up with TRBD2. V lost 3 bases, J lost 4 bases, and 11 bases stayed unmatched. The CDR3 is made up of 17 amino acids. Germline CDR1 is SGHNT and CDR2 is YYREEE (reference sequence). CDR3 coding DNA: TGTGCCAGCAGCTCTCCTACTAGCGGGCCTACTTACAATGAGCAGTTCTTC. This encodes CASSSPTSGPTYNEQFF.

The V and J genes are TRBV7-2 and TRBJ2-2; no clear D gene. The CDR3 consists of 14 residues. The germline CDR1 and CDR2 sequences are SGHTA and FQGNSA. V lost 5 bases and J 4 bases, leaving 11 bases between the germline ends. CDR3 coding DNA: TGTGCCAGCAGCATTAGGACGGGCACCGGGGAGCTGTTTTTT. Translation: CASSIRTGTGELFF.

The chain combines TRBV5-4 with TRBJ2-1, with 9 positions matching TRBD1. V was clipped by 4 bases and J by 0 bases; unmatched bases: 5. Germline CDR1 reads SGHNT; CDR2 reads YYREEE (reference sequence). The CDR3 is 16 residues long. CDR3 protein: CASSGGQGYSYNEQFF. For the CDR3, the DNA is TGTGCCAGCAGCGGAGGACAGGGGTACTCCTACAATGAGCAGTTCTTC.

In nucleotides, the CDR3 is TGTGCCAGCAGTTTTGGGGGATCGCTCACTGAAGCTTTCTTT. Its protein is CASSFGGSLTEAFF. The chain couples TRBV27 to TRBJ1-1, with TRBD1 as a possible D gene (5 bases). Looked up from germline, CDR1 is MNHEY and CDR2 is SMNVEV (reference sequence). Trimming took 3 bases from V and 4 from J, leaving 12 bases between them. The CDR3 covers 14 residues.

V is TRBV2 and J is TRBJ2-7; D perhaps matches TRBD2 (6 bases). Germline values: CDR1 SNHLY, CDR2 FYNNEI. Trimming stripped 0 bases from V and 4 bases from J, with 19 bases between. The CDR3 runs 17 residues. CDR3 in DNA: TGTGCCAGCAGTGAAGCGCGGGCTAGCGCCGGCGCGTACGAGCAGTACTTC. Residues: CASSEARASAGAYEQYF.